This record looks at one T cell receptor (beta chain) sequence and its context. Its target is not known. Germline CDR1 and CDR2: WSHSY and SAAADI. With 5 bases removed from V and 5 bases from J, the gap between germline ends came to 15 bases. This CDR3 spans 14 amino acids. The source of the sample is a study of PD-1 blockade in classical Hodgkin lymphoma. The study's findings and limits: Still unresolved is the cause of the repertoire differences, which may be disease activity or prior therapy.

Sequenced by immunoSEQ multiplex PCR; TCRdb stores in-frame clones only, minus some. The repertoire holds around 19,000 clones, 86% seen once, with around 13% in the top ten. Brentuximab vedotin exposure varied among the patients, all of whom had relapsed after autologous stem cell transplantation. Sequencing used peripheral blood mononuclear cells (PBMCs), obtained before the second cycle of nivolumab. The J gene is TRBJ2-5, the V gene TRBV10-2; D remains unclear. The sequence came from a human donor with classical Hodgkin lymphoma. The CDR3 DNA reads TGCGCCAGCAGTCATAGTGCTCACTGGGAGACCCAGTACTTC. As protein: CASSHSAHWETQYF.